These 29 T cell receptor beta chains share one sample of origin, sequenced in a study of blood T cell repertoires in COVID-19. The protocol was immunoSEQ multiplex PCR, while the TCRdb copy is restricted to in-frame clones and leaves out a portion. The sample lists roughly 230,000 clones; 84% were seen once. The sample comprised peripheral blood. The receptors stem from a man aged 50 to 60 with active or convalescent COVID-19.

This clone was detected once. The chain couples TRBV27 to TRBJ1-1; D may be TRBD1 (6 bases). In germline, CDR1 is MNHEY, CDR2 SMNVEV (reference sequence). The CDR3 loop spans 18 amino acids. V was pared by 0 bases and J by 0 bases, with 17 bases between. The CDR3 protein is CASSLSAGGALMNTEAFF. The DNA of the CDR3 is TGTGCCAGCAGTTTATCGGCGGGGGGGGCTCTCATGAACACTGAAGCTTTCTTT.

This clone appeared once. The V call is TRBV6-6, the J call TRBJ1-6; TRBD1 aligns across 8 bases. The CDR3 runs 16 residues. Germline-derived CDR1 and CDR2 are MNHNY and SVGAGI (reference sequence). J was trimmed by 2 bases and V by 5 bases; bases with no gene match: 5. The DNA of the CDR3 is TGTGCCAGCAGTCCGGACAGGGCCACCTATAATTCACCCCTCCACTTT. Translation gives CASSPDRATYNSPLHF.

The J gene is TRBJ2-1, the V gene TRBV18; the match to TRBD2 covers 11 bases. The V gene end was trimmed by 3 bases and the J gene end by 3 bases; junction bases not matched to a gene: 1. Germline loops: CDR1 KGHSH, CDR2 LQKENI. The CDR3 is 15 amino acids. CDR3 bases: TGTGCCAGCTCACCTCTAGCGGGGGGCTACAATGAGCAGTTCTTC. Translated: CASSPLAGGYNEQFF.

The chain links TRBV4-1 to TRBJ1-3, with 7 bases fitting TRBD1. This CDR3 has 17 amino acids. The V segment lost 4 bases and the J segment 0 bases; nucleotides outside the gene matches: 9. Germline CDR1 MGHRA, CDR2 YSYEKL. This CDR3 reads CASSLKGQPFSGNTIYF. In DNA, the CDR3 is TGCGCCAGCAGCCTTAAGGGACAGCCGTTCTCTGGAAACACCATATATTTT.

CDR3 in DNA: TGTGCCAGCAGTTTAAAGACAGGGGCCTCCTACGAGCAGTACTTC. The encoded protein is CASSLKTGASYEQYF. The rearrangement uses TRBV27 and TRBJ2-7; 8 nucleotides align to TRBD1. The CDR3 is made up of 15 amino acids. V lost 2 bases and J lost 0; bases outside the gene matches: 3. Germline V gives CDR1 MNHEY, CDR2 SMNVEV (reference sequence).

This clone was seen more than once but under ten times. This chain links TRBV19 with TRBJ1-3; possibly TRBD1 for D (6 bases). The germline V gene has CDR1 LNHDA and CDR2 SQIVND (reference sequence). V gave up 8 bases and J gave up 4 bases, with 15 bases separating them. The CDR3 spans 14 residues. Here the CDR3 DNA reads TGTGCCAGTTGTACCGGGACATTCGGAAACACCATATATTTT. Translating it yields CASCTGTFGNTIYF.

This chain links TRBV6-6 with TRBJ2-4, with TRBD1 matching 9 bases. This CDR3 contains 15 residues. Trimming removed 2 bases from V and 7 bases from J; junction bases left unmatched: 6. CDR1 and CDR2 from the germline V gene are MNHNY and SVGAGI (reference sequence). The CDR3 reads CASSYQGQGPNIQYF. CDR3 coding DNA: TGTGCCAGCAGTTACCAGGGACAGGGCCCGAACATTCAGTACTTC.

The V call is TRBV5-1, the J call TRBJ2-1, with 7 positions matching TRBD1. The germline CDR1 and CDR2 sequences are SGHRS and YFSETQ. The CDR3 length is 14 residues. J gave up 4 bases and V 4 bases, and 5 bases lay outside the gene matches. The CDR3 bases are TGCGCCAGCAGCCCGGGACAGACTTACAATGAGCAGTTCTTC. The encoded protein is CASSPGQTYNEQFF.

In DNA, the CDR3 is TGTGCCAGCAGCTTCGGGACAGGGCCGAGAGATGAGCAGTTCTTC. It is translated as CASSFGTGPRDEQFF. The chain joins TRBV7-3 to TRBJ2-1, with 9 bases identical to TRBD1. J was trimmed by 8 bases and V by 3 bases; bases with no gene match: 8. The length of the CDR3 is 15 residues. The V gene's germline CDR1 is SGHTA and CDR2 FQGTGA.

In nucleotides, the CDR3 is TGTGCCAGAAGCTCGGACAGGGGGCCCTACAATGAGCAGTTCTTC. Translating gives CARSSDRGPYNEQFF. The chain has TRBV5-3 and TRBJ2-1, with 11 bases lining up with TRBD1. TRBV5-3 is designated an ORF whose function remains uncertain. V trimming: 3 bases; J trimming: 2 bases; junction bases outside the gene matches: 1. This CDR3 has 15 amino acids.

This rearrangement joins TRBV18 to TRBJ2-1; 8 bases line up with TRBD2. Germline CDR1 KGHSH, CDR2 LQKENI. This CDR3 region has 14 residues. J lost 5 bases, V lost 3 bases, and 3 bases had no gene match. The CDR3 protein is CASSPGGGHNEQFF. In DNA form, the CDR3 reads TGTGCCAGCTCACCGGGCGGGGGGCACAATGAGCAGTTCTTC.

This clone was counted between two and nine times. The chain has TRBV24-1 and TRBJ1-5, with D maybe TRBD1 (6 bases). Germline V lookup: CDR1 KGHDR, CDR2 SFDVKD. The CDR3 has 14 residues. With 4 bases removed from V and 3 bases from J, the gap between germline ends came to 9 bases. CDR3 coding DNA: TGTGCCACCAGTGACCCAGGGGACAATCAGCCCCAGCATTTT. As protein: CATSDPGDNQPQHF.

A single count supports this clone. The chain uses TRBV28 and TRBJ2-2; no clear D gene. Germline loops: CDR1 MDHEN, CDR2 SYDVKM. This CDR3 region has 14 residues. The V and J ends lost 2 bases and 1 base respectively, with 5 bases between them. The CDR3 sequence is CASSLGQNTGELFF. In DNA, the CDR3 is TGTGCCAGCAGTTTAGGGCAGAACACCGGGGAGCTGTTTTTT.

The CDR3 DNA sequence: TGTGCCTGTCCCGTATCGGGGGGGTCGGGGGAGACCCAGTACTTC. Protein: CACPVSGGSGETQYF. The V and J genes are TRBV30 and TRBJ2-5; the match to TRBD2 covers 8 bases. The ends lost 6 bases at V and 5 bases at J; junction bases unmatched: 14. Germline V gene data show CDR1 as GTSNPN and CDR2 as SVGIG (reference sequence). The CDR3 runs 15 residues.

This chain links TRBV19 with TRBJ1-6, with 7 bases fitting TRBD1. Germline-derived CDR1 and CDR2 are LNHDA and SQIVND (reference sequence). The CDR3 contains 15 residues. V trimming: 8 bases; J trimming: 10 bases; junction bases outside the gene matches: 14. The CDR3 coding sequence is TGTGCCAGTCGGACTACAGGGGTATCGTGGTCACCCCTCCACTTT. Residues: CASRTTGVSWSPLHF.

The chain uses TRBV5-4 and TRBJ1-2; perhaps TRBD1 as D (6 bases). Germline loops: CDR1 SGHNT, CDR2 YYREEE (reference sequence). The ends were cut back, 4 bases at V and 2 bases at J, with 15 bases in the middle. This CDR3 has 15 amino acids. CDR3 sequence: CASSPRRGQNYGYTF. In DNA form, the CDR3 reads TGTGCCAGCAGCCCCCGGCGGGGGCAGAACTATGGCTACACCTTC.

The V and J genes are TRBV7-7 and TRBJ2-5; TRBD1 matches 8 bases. Trimming cost V 5 bases and J 3 bases; bases outside gene matches: 8. The CDR3 contains 15 residues. Germline CDR1 is SSHAT and CDR2 is FNYEAQ (reference sequence). The CDR3 protein is CASSPLGTGKETQYF. The CDR3 nucleotides read TGTGCCAGCAGCCCTCTCGGGACAGGAAAAGAGACCCAGTACTTC.

The chain has TRBV12-5 and TRBJ1-5; 7 bases fit TRBD1. Trimming took 1 base from V and 1 from J; bases not matched to a gene: 1. This CDR3 region has 15 residues. Germline CDR1 reads LGHNT; CDR2 reads FRNRAP. The chain's CDR3 is CASGLDRGSNQPQHF. In nucleotides, the CDR3 is TGTGCTAGTGGTTTGGACAGGGGAAGCAATCAGCCCCAGCATTTT. The full variable domain, its missing parts supplied by reference TRBV12-5 and TRBJ1-5, is DARVTQTPRHKVTEMGQEVTMRCQPILGHNTVFWYRQTMMQGLELLAYFRNRAPLDDSGMPKDRFSAEMPDATLATLKIQPSEPRDSAVYFCASGLDRGSNQPQHFGDGTRLSIL.

This rearrangement joins TRBV3-1 (or the pseudogene TRBV3-2) to TRBJ2-1; tentatively, D is TRBD2 (6 bases). Germline CDR1 and CDR2: LGHDT and YNNKEL (reference sequence). Between the trimmed V and J ends, which lost 4 bases and 3 bases, there was a span of 13 bases. The CDR3 is 15 residues long. For the CDR3, the DNA is TGTGCCAGCAGCCCGGGGGACCCAAGCTACAATGAGCAGTTCTTC. Its translation: CASSPGDPSYNEQFF.

V gene TRBV4-1 combines with J gene TRBJ1-2; D gene ambiguous. The CDR3 consists of 13 residues. The germline gives CDR1 MGHRA, CDR2 YSYEKL. V lost 4 bases and J 1 base, leaving 7 bases between the germline ends. In nucleotides, the CDR3 is TGCGCCAGCAGCCCGACGGGTAACTATGGCTACACCTTC. It specifies CASSPTGNYGYTF.

This chain connects TRBV30 to TRBJ1-1, with no clear D. Germline CDR1 is GTSNPN and CDR2 is SVGIG (reference sequence). There are 13 residues in the CDR3. V lost 2 bases and J lost 7, with 14 bases in between. The CDR3 DNA is TGTGCCTGGAGTAGCTCGGGGTTGGGTGAAGCTTTCTTT. The encoded protein is CAWSSSGLGEAFF.

CDR3: CASSFPGQGVEDTQYF. Written as DNA, the CDR3 is TGTGCCAGCAGCTTCCCGGGACAGGGAGTCGAGGATACGCAGTATTTT. This rearrangement joins TRBV7-9 to TRBJ2-3, with 9 bases that match TRBD1. The germline gives CDR1 SEHNR, CDR2 FQNEAQ (reference sequence). After removal of 3 bases from V and 6 bases from J, the junction contained 10 bases not matched to a gene. The CDR3 totals 16 residues.

This clone appeared once. The chain joins TRBV6-4 to TRBJ1-6; a weak D match, TRBD1 (5 bases). In germline, CDR1 is MRHNA, CDR2 SNTAGT. V was shortened by 1 base and J by 9 bases, with 7 bases between the two germline ends. The CDR3 runs to 13 residues. The CDR3 region has the DNA TGTGCCAGCAGTGACTTCCAGGGTTCACCCCTCCACTTT. Residues: CASSDFQGSPLHF.

This clone was observed a single time. V usage is TRBV10-3 and J usage is TRBJ2-1, with D possibly TRBD2 on 6 matching bases. The CDR3 is 12 amino acids. V lost 4 bases, J lost 8 bases, and 9 bases lay in between. Germline V gives CDR1 ENHRY, CDR2 SYGVKD. DNA for the CDR3: TGTGCCATCAGTGCCTGGGAGGATGAGCAGTTCTTC. Translation gives CAISAWEDEQFF.

The chain uses TRBV10-3 and TRBJ1-1; weak D call: TRBD1 (5 bases). The germline gives CDR1 ENHRY, CDR2 SYGVKD. Trimming removed 6 bases from V and 3 bases from J, with 20 bases in between. The CDR3 sequence is 16 residues long. The CDR3 protein is CAISPARGIGDTEAFF. For the CDR3, the DNA is TGTGCCATCAGCCCCGCGCGGGGGATAGGGGACACTGAAGCTTTCTTT.

V is TRBV11-2 and J is TRBJ2-2; 8 positions agree with TRBD1. V dropped 3 bases and J dropped 5; count of bases not matched to a gene: 5. Germline CDR1 reads SGHAT; CDR2 reads FQNNGV. CDR3 size: 15 residues. The CDR3 sequence: CASSFSRGHTGELFF. The CDR3 region has the DNA TGTGCCAGCAGCTTCAGCAGGGGGCATACCGGGGAGCTGTTTTTT. Full variable domain (rest looked up from reference TRBV11-2 and TRBJ2-2): EAGVAQSPRYKIIEKRQSVAFWCNPISGHATLYWYQQILGQGPKLLIQFQNNGVVDDSQLPKDRFSAERLKGVDSTLKIQPAKLEDSAVYLCASSFSRGHTGELFFGEGSRLTVL.

The genes are TRBV28 and TRBJ2-1; 11 positions agree with TRBD2. J was trimmed by 2 bases and V by 2 bases; bases with no gene match: 2. Germline CDR1 is MDHEN and CDR2 is SYDVKM. The CDR3 has 16 amino acids. In DNA, the CDR3 is TGTGCCAGCAGTTTAGGTAGCGGGGGGGCCTACAATGAGCAGTTCTTC. This encodes CASSLGSGGAYNEQFF.

The V gene is TRBV2, the J gene TRBJ1-1; TRBD1 matches 8 bases. Germline values: CDR1 SNHLY, CDR2 FYNNEI. The CDR3 is made up of 14 amino acids. V lost 8 bases and J lost 1; bases outside the gene matches: 6. For the CDR3, the DNA is TGTGCCAGCCCCCAGGGGGCAACGAACACTGAAGCTTTCTTT. Protein product: CASPQGATNTEAFF.

The chain recombines TRBV7-2 with TRBJ2-3; the match to TRBD2 covers 10 bases. There are 16 residues in the CDR3. Germline CDR1 is SGHTA and CDR2 is FQGNSA. V lost 5 bases, J lost 4 bases, and 9 bases stayed unmatched. The CDR3 nucleotides read TGTGCCAGCAGCATTTTAAGCGGGGGGGCGTCAGATACGCAGTATTTT. Protein: CASSILSGGASDTQYF.